The next 3 T cell receptor beta chains were all read from a single sample in a study of blood T cells in healthy people across ages. Alongside a J-beta primer mix, a sample-barcoded 5' primer served in a second PCR lasting about 7 to 12 cycles. TCRdb redid the calling of the 5' RACE reads with MiXCR, one entry per CDR3 protein. This sample has 750,000 to 850,000 distinct CDR3 sequences, with around a quarter found just once. The sample also formed part of further work on T cells of mothers and their children.

The source material was blood. The receptors shown here come from a boy younger than 18 in good health.

The table lists this clonotype with a few counts. V gene TRBV27 combines with J gene TRBJ1-5, with 8 bases lining up with TRBD1. With V trimmed by 5 bases and J by 9 bases, 9 bases remained unmatched. The CDR3 is 14 amino acids. Per the germline V gene, CDR1 is MNHEY and CDR2 is SMNVEV (reference sequence). The CDR3: CASSGAGQAGPQHF. CDR3 DNA sequence: TGTGCCAGCAGTGGAGCGGGACAGGCAGGGCCCCAGCATTTT.

The chain carries TRBV29-1 and TRBJ2-2; D tentatively fits TRBD1 or TRBD2 (5 bases each). The CDR3 is 15 amino acids. Germline loops: CDR1 SQVTM, CDR2 ANQGSEA. The V end lost 7 bases, the J end lost 1 base, and 16 bases lay between the germline ends. CDR3 nucleotides: TGCAGCGCGTCGTACGGGACGGTGAACACCGGGGAGCTGTTTTTT. The encoded protein is CSASYGTVNTGELFF.

This clonotype was picked up a small number of times. CDR3 nucleotide sequence: TGTGCCAGCAGCCCCCCAACCTACGAGCAGTACTTC. It specifies CASSPPTYEQYF. The gene calls are TRBV5-5 and TRBJ2-7; unclear D gene. The CDR3 is 12 amino acids. V lost 4 bases to trimming and J lost 2 bases, with 7 bases between them. Germline V gene sequence: CDR1 SGHKS, CDR2 YYEKEE (reference sequence). The complete variable domain, with remaining parts taken from reference TRBV5-5 and TRBJ2-7, reads DAGVTQSPTHLIKTRGQQVTLRCSPISGHKSVSWYQQVLGQGPQFIFQYYEKEERGRGNFPDRFSARQFPNYSSELNVNALLLGDSALYLCASSPPTYEQYFGPGTRLTVT.